A single sample is the source of the 30 T cell receptor beta chains below, sequenced in a study of regulatory T cells in long-lasting Graves disease. The time point here: newly diagnosed GD, antithyroid drugs for less than 3 months. RNA extracted from PBMCs served as the sequencing template. Building of the TCR beta libraries involved iRepertoire HTBI primers and Arm-PCR of CDR3 regions. In TCRdb, the multiplex PCR reads were re-called with MiXCR into one record per CDR3 protein. The sample lists about 520,000 distinct CDR3 sequences, about 12% seen once, with around 9.3% in the top ten. A further study also used this sample, focusing on T cells in Graves' hyperthyroidism and ophthalmopathy.

Source: peripheral blood mononuclear cells (PBMCs), taken at new diagnosis, from a patient treated with antithyroid drugs. These receptors all stem from a young woman with Graves disease.

Concerning this clonotype: The junction departs from the called germline gene at one end, perhaps through a read error. The V call is TRBV14, the J call TRBJ2-7; D is undetermined. The CDR3 extends over 12 amino acids. Germline-derived CDR1 and CDR2 are SGHDN and FVKESK. CDR3 protein: CASSQVGWTFSF. CDR3 sequence (DNA): TGTGCCAGCAGCCAAGTAGGATGGACCTTTAGCTTC.

The chain combines TRBV19 with TRBJ2-7, with 7 bases identical to TRBD1. In germline, CDR1 is LNHDA, CDR2 SQIVND (reference sequence). There are 15 residues in the CDR3. Trimming took 5 bases from V and 2 from J; bases not matched to a gene: 9. This chain's CDR3 is CASSGLRTGTYEQYF. Written as DNA, the CDR3 is TGTGCCAGTAGTGGGCTGAGGACAGGAACCTACGAGCAGTACTTC.

In this sample, this clonotype turned up many times. The rearrangement joins TRBV5-1 to TRBJ2-7; the D is unclear. CDR3 size: 13 residues. The V gene lost 1 base and the J gene lost 6 bases, with 11 bases spanning the gap. Germline lookup yields CDR1 SGHRS and CDR2 YFSETQ. CDR3 amino acids: CASSLLESGEQYF. The CDR3, as DNA: TGCGCCAGCAGCTTGTTAGAGTCGGGCGAGCAGTACTTC.

This clonotype was observed at least ten times. V usage is TRBV18 and J usage is TRBJ2-1, with no clear D. V was pared by 0 bases and J by 5 bases, with 17 bases between. CDR3 size: 17 residues. The germline V gene has CDR1 KGHSH and CDR2 LQKENI. The DNA for the CDR3 is TGTGCCAGCTCACCACCTAATTCCCTGACACGGAACAATGAGCAGTTCTTC. Its translation is CASSPPNSLTRNNEQFF. Complete variable domain (other parts from reference TRBV18 and TRBJ2-1): NAGVMQNPRHLVRRRGQEARLRCSPMKGHSHVYWYRQLPEEGLKFMVYLQKENIIDESGMPKERFSAEFPKEGPSILRIQQVVRGDSAAYFCASSPPNSLTRNNEQFFGPGTRLTVL.

V usage is TRBV19 and J usage is TRBJ1-2, with D perhaps TRBD1 (6 bases). There are 16 residues in the CDR3. V gave up 1 base and J gave up 2 bases, with 14 bases separating them. CDR1 and CDR2 from the germline V gene are LNHDA and SQIVND (reference sequence). CDR3 protein: CASSIVAGGANYGYTF. CDR3 bases: TGTGCCAGTAGTATAGTGGCGGGGGGCGCCAACTATGGCTACACCTTC.

This clonotype was counted at least ten times. The chain joins TRBV30 to TRBJ1-4, with 10 bases identical to TRBD1. The V gene end was trimmed by 4 bases and the J gene end by 6 bases; junction bases not matched to a gene: 5. CDR1 and CDR2 from the germline V gene are GTSNPN and SVGIG (reference sequence). The CDR3 loop spans 14 amino acids. DNA for the CDR3: TGTGCCTGGAACCGGGACAGGGGAGATGAAAAACTGTTTTTT. It specifies CAWNRDRGDEKLFF. Together with reference TRBV30 and TRBJ1-4, the CDR3 gives the full variable domain: SQTIHQWPATLVQPVGSPLSLECTVEGTSNPNLYWYRQAAGRGLQLLFYSVGIGQISSEVPQNLSASRPQDRQFILSSKKLLLSDSGFYLCAWNRDRGDEKLFFGSGTQLSVL.

Notes on this clonotype: A much larger clone is a single base away; this may be a read error. The J gene is TRBJ2-3, the V gene TRBV29-1, with TRBD2 matching 7 bases. The germline V gene has CDR1 SQVTM and CDR2 ANQGSEA. The CDR3 runs 16 residues. Germline trimming cut 4 bases from V and 3 bases from J; bases unmatched to any gene: 13. In nucleotides, the CDR3 is TGCAGCGTTGGGGGCGGCGGGAGTCGATGGACAGATACGCAGTATTTT. It is translated as CSVGGGGSRWTDTQYF.

This clonotype has ten or more counts. The chain couples TRBV27 to TRBJ2-6; D possibly corresponds to TRBD1 (5 bases). CDR1 and CDR2 from the germline V gene are MNHEY and SMNVEV (reference sequence). The CDR3 has 16 residues. Trimming took off 5 bases at V and 2 bases at J, with 13 bases between the two ends. DNA of the CDR3: TGTGCCAGCAGTAAAGGAACAGGTCCTGGGGCCAACGTCCTGACTTTC. Its protein is CASSKGTGPGANVLTF.

This clonotype was seen a few times. The chain is built from TRBV7-2 and TRBJ2-1; D gene unclear. Per the germline V gene, CDR1 is SGHTA and CDR2 is FQGNSA. Trimming cost V 6 bases and J 3 bases, with 15 bases left between them. CDR3 size: 15 residues. Here the CDR3 reads CASSLSYEVYNEQFF. The CDR3 coding sequence is TGTGCCAGCAGTTTATCCTATGAGGTCTACAATGAGCAGTTCTTC.

This clonotype was seen many times. This chain connects TRBV10-3 to TRBJ1-1; maybe TRBD1 (5 bases). Trimming took off 0 bases at V and 3 bases at J, with 14 bases between the two ends. The CDR3 loop spans 16 amino acids. Looked up from germline, CDR1 is ENHRY and CDR2 is SYGVKD. The CDR3 is CAISESIFRRDTEAFF. The CDR3 DNA follows: TGTGCCATCAGTGAGTCGATATTTCGCAGGGACACTGAAGCTTTCTTT.

This clonotype has a count of ten or more. The V gene is TRBV3-1, the J gene TRBJ2-3, with TRBD2 matching over 8 bases. This CDR3 spans 15 amino acids. With 8 bases clipped from V and 4 bases from J, the junction kept 11 bases outside the gene matches. Germline V gene data show CDR1 as LGHDT and CDR2 as YNNKEL (reference sequence). The CDR3, as DNA: TGTGCCAGCGCGGAGCGGGGGAAGGGCGCAGATACGCAGTATTTT. This codes for CASAERGKGADTQYF.

This clonotype was picked up many times. V is TRBV30 and J is TRBJ1-5; D may be TRBD1 (6 bases). V lost 2 bases, J lost 9 bases, and 17 bases lay in between. Germline V gene lookup returns CDR1 GTSNPN and CDR2 SVGIG (reference sequence). The length of the CDR3 is 14 residues. The CDR3 coding sequence is TGTGCCTGGAGTCTTGACACCCAGGGGCGGCCCCAGCATTTT. Its translation: CAWSLDTQGRPQHF.

This clonotype was picked up many times. V usage is TRBV28 and J usage is TRBJ1-1; D might be TRBD1 (5 bases). Trimming pared 5 bases from V and 2 bases from J, leaving 15 bases between. CDR1 and CDR2 from the germline V gene are MDHEN and SYDVKM. The CDR3 consists of 15 residues. CDR3 coding DNA: TGTGCCAGCAGTCCGCTCTCCAGGGATAACACTGAAGCTTTCTTT. As protein: CASSPLSRDNTEAFF.

There are many counts of this clonotype. This chain connects TRBV11-2 to TRBJ1-1; 7 bases agree with TRBD1. The J segment lost 5 bases and the V segment lost 2 bases, leaving 8 bases of the junction unmatched. This CDR3 region has 15 residues. Germline CDR1 and CDR2: SGHAT and FQNNGV. The CDR3 spells CASSLTGAGFTEAFF. Written as DNA, the CDR3 is TGTGCCAGCAGCTTAACAGGGGCCGGTTTTACTGAAGCTTTCTTT.

The gene calls are TRBV19 and TRBJ1-6, with a possible D match to TRBD1 (5 bases). Trimming took 7 bases from V and 4 from J, leaving 11 bases between them. The CDR3 sequence is 14 residues long. CDR1 is LNHDA and CDR2 is SQIVND in the germline V gene (reference sequence). CDR3 nucleotide sequence: TGTGCCAGTACTAGGGGATTATATAATTCACCCCTCCACTTT. Translation gives CASTRGLYNSPLHF.

This clonotype has just a few counts. V gene TRBV7-9 combines with J gene TRBJ2-1, with 7 bases matching TRBD2. The germline CDR1 and CDR2 sequences are SEHNR and FQNEAQ (reference sequence). V shed 3 bases and J 7 bases; nucleotides not matched to a gene: 6. There are 14 residues in the CDR3. CDR3 amino acids: CASSLSGGPNEQFF. The DNA for the CDR3 is TGTGCCAGCAGCTTGTCGGGAGGACCGAATGAGCAGTTCTTC. Combining the CDR3 with reference TRBV7-9 and TRBJ2-1 gives the whole variable domain DTGVSQNPRHKITKRGQNVTFRCDPISEHNRLYWYRQTLGQGPEFLTYFQNEAQLEKSRLLSDRFSAERPKGSFSTLEIQRTEQGDSAMYLCASSLSGGPNEQFFGPGTRLTVL.

This clonotype was seen repeatedly, ten times or more. The chain links TRBV6-2 or TRBV6-3 to TRBJ2-6, with D hard to call. Per the germline V gene, CDR1 is MNHEY and CDR2 is SVGEGT. The CDR3 length is 14 residues. V lost 6 bases and J 2 bases, leaving 8 bases between the germline ends. The CDR3 region is CASSKVPGANVLTF. The CDR3 coding sequence is TGTGCCAGCAGCAAAGTCCCTGGGGCCAACGTCCTGACTTTC.

This sequence joins TRBV5-8 and TRBJ1-1; TRBD1 matches at 7 bases. Trimming took 2 bases from V and 11 from J; bases not matched to a gene: 15. CDR1 and CDR2 from the germline V gene are SGHTS and YDEGEE. This CDR3 is 15 amino acids long. CDR3 sequence: CASSFGTALGMPAFF. CDR3 nucleotides: TGTGCCAGCAGCTTCGGGACAGCTCTTGGGATGCCGGCTTTCTTT.

This clonotype has a count of ten or more. The chain links TRBV7-2 to TRBJ1-1, with unresolved D. The germline V and J ends were trimmed by 3 bases and 2 bases, with 19 bases remaining between them. Germline V gives CDR1 SGHTA, CDR2 FQGNSA. CDR3 length: 17 residues. Here the CDR3 DNA reads TGTGCCAGCAGCTTTGCAAGTATGCGGCGGGGTAACACTGAAGCTTTCTTT. Its translation: CASSFASMRRGNTEAFF. The full variable domain, its missing parts supplied by reference TRBV7-2 and TRBJ1-1, is GAGVSQSPSNKVTEKGKDVELRCDPISGHTALYWYRQSLGQGLEFLIYFQGNSAPDKSGLPSDRFSAERTGGSVSTLTIQRTQQEDSAVYLCASSFASMRRGNTEAFFGQGTRLTVV.

This clonotype was counted at least ten times. The gene calls are TRBV7-2 and TRBJ2-2; D is possibly TRBD2 (5 bases). Germline CDR1 and CDR2: SGHTA and FQGNSA. CDR3 length: 15 residues. V was clipped by 2 bases and J by 4 bases, with 11 bases between them. The CDR3, as DNA: TGTGCCAGCAGCTTAATCGGGATCTCCACCGGGGAGCTGTTTTTT. It codes for CASSLIGISTGELFF.

CDR3 coding DNA: TGTGCCAGCAGTTCCCGGACAGTGAGCTACAATGAGCAGTTCTTC. This gives the protein CASSSRTVSYNEQFF. The V gene is TRBV6-2 or TRBV6-3, the J gene TRBJ2-1, with D tentatively TRBD1 (6 bases). Germline values: CDR1 MNHEY, CDR2 SVGEGT. The CDR3 loop spans 15 amino acids. V was trimmed by 4 bases and J by 3 bases, leaving 13 bases between them.

This clonotype came up many times. This chain connects TRBV2 to TRBJ1-2; no clear D. Per germline, CDR1 SNHLY and CDR2 FYNNEI. V lost 6 bases and J 4 bases, leaving 12 bases between the germline ends. The CDR3 covers 13 residues. The CDR3 bases are TGTGCCAGCAGGGGTACGGGCCTCTATGGCTACACCTTC. Encoded protein: CASRGTGLYGYTF.

At least ten counts were recorded for this clonotype. The chain links TRBV24-1 to TRBJ2-3; a possible D gene is TRBD2 (5 bases). V was cut by 9 bases and J by 0 bases, with 9 bases left in between. The CDR3 length is 13 residues. Germline lookup yields CDR1 KGHDR and CDR2 SFDVKD. The CDR3 here is CATGGSSTDTQYF. Written as DNA, the CDR3 is TGTGCCACCGGAGGTTCTAGCACAGATACGCAGTATTTT.

The sample holds a few counts of this clonotype. This chain joins TRBV13 and TRBJ2-7; tentatively, D is TRBD2 (7 bases). Trimming stripped 4 bases from V and 5 bases from J, with 18 bases between. This CDR3 region has 15 residues. The germline V gene has CDR1 PRHDT and CDR2 FYEKMQ (reference sequence). The CDR3 region is CASSSIPRGDNEQYF. The CDR3 nucleotides read TGTGCCAGCAGCTCCATCCCCCGGGGGGACAACGAGCAGTACTTC.

In this sample, this clonotype turned up many times. The chain has TRBV12-3 or TRBV12-4 and TRBJ1-5; a possible D gene is TRBD1 (5 bases). V lost 3 bases to trimming and J lost 10 bases, with 16 bases between them. The CDR3 runs 14 residues. CDR3 DNA sequence: TGTGCCAGCAGTTTTCAGACAGAGATCAGCCCCCAGCATTTT. This gives the protein CASSFQTEISPQHF.

This clonotype was seen many times. The rearrangement joins TRBV13 to TRBJ1-3; perhaps TRBD1 as D (5 bases). CDR1 PRHDT and CDR2 FYEKMQ come from the germline V gene (reference sequence). V was trimmed by 9 bases and J by 0 bases, leaving 15 bases between them. This CDR3 spans 15 amino acids. The CDR3 region has the DNA TGTGCCAGTCAGGGAGCGGTCTCCTCTGGAAACACCATATATTTT. Amino acid sequence: CASQGAVSSGNTIYF.

Ten or more counts support this clonotype. The CDR3 is CSARTGTDYGYTF. The CDR3, as DNA: TGCAGTGCAAGGACAGGGACGGACTATGGCTACACCTTC. The chain has TRBV20-1 and TRBJ1-2; 8 bases fit TRBD1. CDR3 length equals 13 residues. The junction had 6 bases not matched to a gene; V was cut back by 6 bases and J by 3 bases. CDR1 and CDR2 (germline): DFQATT, SNEGSKA (reference sequence).

This clonotype appeared a few times. One junction end does not reproduce the germline sequence, and a read error may be involved. The chain has TRBV7-2 and TRBJ2-1; the match to TRBD2 covers 7 bases. The germline gives CDR1 SGHTA, CDR2 FQGNSA. The CDR3 runs 16 residues. In nucleotides, the CDR3 is TGTGCCAGCAGCCGGGGGGTGACAAACCCCTACAGTGAGCAGTTCTTC. This gives the protein CASSRGVTNPYSEQFF.

This clonotype came up many times. The chain has TRBV29-1 and TRBJ1-1; 9 bases are a match to TRBD1. Germline CDR1 reads SQVTM; CDR2 reads ANQGSEA. V lost 5 bases and J lost 4; bases outside the gene matches: 5. The CDR3 spans 13 residues. This CDR3 reads CSVKGQGPTEAFF. The CDR3 region has the DNA TGCAGCGTTAAGGGACAGGGTCCCACTGAAGCTTTCTTT.

This clonotype has just a few counts. CDR3 in amino acids: CASSPRLTGRYNEQFF. For the CDR3, the DNA is TGTGCCAGTAGTCCACGGCTAACGGGGAGATACAATGAGCAGTTCTTC. J is TRBJ2-1 and V is TRBV19; TRBD2 might be the D (5 bases). Germline V gives CDR1 LNHDA, CDR2 SQIVND (reference sequence). Trimming took 5 bases from V and 4 from J, leaving 18 bases between them. This CDR3 comprises 16 residues.